These 18 T cell receptor beta chains were all obtained from the same sample, sequenced in a study of OX40 agonist ivuxolimab in advanced cancers. Repertoires were generated with immunoSEQ multiplex PCR, while TCRdb's copy carries only in-frame clones and drops some. The sample records under 50,000 clones, approximately 86% being singletons. The specimen comprised CD4+ or CD8+ T cells sorted from blood, sampled in a trial of the OX40 agonist ivuxolimab. The source is an adult with an advanced solid tumor such as melanoma, head and neck, liver or kidney cancer.

This sequence joins TRBV18 and TRBJ1-5; D gene unclear. This CDR3 is 17 amino acids long. Germline values: CDR1 KGHSH, CDR2 LQKENI. Trimming left V 6 bases short and J 0 bases short, with 18 bases between. The chain's CDR3 is CASSPGFPPDSNQPQHF. DNA for the CDR3: TGTGCCAGCTCTCCGGGCTTTCCCCCGGATAGCAATCAGCCCCAGCATTTT.

The chain joins TRBV28 to TRBJ1-2; no clear D gene. CDR3 length: 10 residues. Germline CDR1 is MDHEN and CDR2 is SYDVKM. V shed 5 bases and J shed 10 bases, with 8 bases lying between them. The CDR3 bases are TGTGCCAGCAGTCGTGTATCCTACACCTTC. Its protein is CASSRVSYTF.

The sample holds one count of this clone. The chain carries TRBV9 and TRBJ2-1; D is undetermined. Trimming took off 2 bases at V and 1 base at J, with 10 bases between the two ends. CDR3 length: 15 residues. Germline V CDR1 and CDR2: SGDLS, YYNGEE. The CDR3 nucleotides read TGTGCCAGCAGCGTTTCGGCAGAGTCCTACAATGAGCAGTTCTTC. It translates to CASSVSAESYNEQFF.

V is TRBV19 and J is TRBJ2-3; D assignment may be TRBD1 or TRBD2 (5 bases each). This CDR3 region has 14 residues. CDR1 is LNHDA and CDR2 is SQIVND in the germline V gene (reference sequence). V lost 7 bases, J lost 0 bases, and 11 bases lay in between. The CDR3 reads CASTGTASTDTQYF. In DNA, the CDR3 is TGTGCCAGTACCGGGACCGCTAGCACAGATACGCAGTATTTT.

This chain links TRBV18 with TRBJ2-2; D may match TRBD1 or TRBD2 (7 bases each). The germline V and J ends were trimmed by 5 bases and 4 bases, with 23 bases remaining between them. Germline CDR1 and CDR2: KGHSH and LQKENI. The CDR3 is 18 amino acids. CDR3 coding DNA: TGTGCCAGCTCAACTACAGGGGCCGTGGGACTATCCACCGGGGAGCTGTTTTTT. Encoded protein: CASSTTGAVGLSTGELFF.

The chain recombines TRBV4-1 with TRBJ1-1; tentative D call: TRBD1 (5 bases). Germline V gene sequence: CDR1 MGHRA, CDR2 YSYEKL. V was clipped by 3 bases and J by 3 bases, with 14 bases between them. The CDR3 totals 15 residues. The CDR3, as DNA: TGCGCCAGCAGCCATGCTGACAGTGGAGACACTGAAGCTTTCTTT. This gives the protein CASSHADSGDTEAFF.

Only a few counts were recorded for this clone. The V call is TRBV19, the J call TRBJ2-1, with 9 bases fitting TRBD2. Germline lookup yields CDR1 LNHDA and CDR2 SQIVND (reference sequence). Trimming took 5 bases from V and 4 from J; bases not matched to a gene: 6. This CDR3 contains 15 residues. DNA for the CDR3: TGTGCCAGTAGTCCAGGACTAGCGCGATACAATGAGCAGTTCTTC. Its translation: CASSPGLARYNEQFF.

This chain links TRBV10-1 with TRBJ2-7; 8 nucleotides match TRBD2. From germline, CDR1 is WNHNN and CDR2 SYGVQD (reference sequence). There are 16 residues in the CDR3. Trimming took 7 bases from V and 2 from J; bases not matched to a gene: 13. This CDR3 is CASILTSARTTYEQYF. In DNA form, the CDR3 reads TGCGCCAGCATCCTGACTAGCGCCAGAACGACCTACGAGCAGTACTTC.

The chain links TRBV7-3 to TRBJ1-1, with D perhaps TRBD1 (5 bases). Trimming removed 4 bases from V and 3 bases from J, with 9 bases in between. The CDR3 loop spans 13 amino acids. CDR1 is SGHTA, CDR2 FQGTGA, per germline. The CDR3 loop is CASSSGGYTEAFF. In nucleotides, the CDR3 is TGTGCCAGCAGCTCGGGGGGGTACACTGAAGCTTTCTTT.

This chain links TRBV4-3 with TRBJ1-1; D gene unclear. V lost 3 bases, J lost 4 bases, and 15 bases lay in between. The CDR3 runs 15 residues. The germline CDR1 and CDR2 sequences are LGHNA and YSLEER. The CDR3 is CASSQGIPGGTEAFF. The CDR3 DNA reads as TGCGCCAGCAGCCAGGGGATTCCCGGCGGCACTGAAGCTTTCTTT.

This clone was seen more than once but under ten times. The chain has TRBV30 and TRBJ2-1, with D possibly matching TRBD1 (6 bases). Trimming pared 4 bases from V and 6 bases from J, leaving 13 bases between. CDR3 length: 13 residues. Looked up from germline, CDR1 is GTSNPN and CDR2 is SVGIG (reference sequence). CDR3 in DNA: TGTGCCTGGATGGGGGCAGGGGTCAATGAGCAGTTCTTC. Protein: CAWMGAGVNEQFF.

The rearrangement uses TRBV19 and TRBJ2-1, with 9 bases aligning to TRBD2. This CDR3 has 18 residues. Germline V gene data show CDR1 as LNHDA and CDR2 as SQIVND (reference sequence). The V gene end was trimmed by 7 bases and the J gene end by 7 bases; junction bases not matched to a gene: 20. The CDR3 reads CASTSGGRASDGQNEQFF. For the CDR3, the DNA is TGTGCCAGTACATCCGGCGGGAGGGCCAGTGATGGTCAAAATGAGCAGTTCTTC.

V usage is TRBV5-1 and J usage is TRBJ2-1; no reliable D call. V was clipped by 4 bases and J by 8 bases, with 13 bases between them. The length of the CDR3 is 13 residues. Germline CDR1 is SGHRS and CDR2 is YFSETQ. CDR3 sequence reads: CASSRDALYEQFF. The CDR3 nucleotides read TGCGCCAGCAGCCGAGACGCCCTCTATGAGCAGTTCTTC.

The V gene is TRBV5-5, the J gene TRBJ2-7; possibly TRBD2 for D (6 bases). V was trimmed by 4 bases and J by 3 bases, leaving 14 bases between them. The CDR3 consists of 14 residues. The germline CDR1 and CDR2 sequences are SGHKS and YYEKEE (reference sequence). The CDR3, as DNA: TGTGCCAGCAGCCCGGGGGACTTTTACTACGAGCAGTACTTC. It specifies CASSPGDFYYEQYF.

J is TRBJ1-5 and V is TRBV10-3; a possible D gene is TRBD1 (5 bases). Germline loops: CDR1 ENHRY, CDR2 SYGVKD. This CDR3 comprises 14 residues. The germline V and J ends were trimmed by 4 bases and 6 bases, with 13 bases remaining between them. The CDR3 DNA follows: TGTGCCATCAGTGGAGGGGCGCGGGGTCAGCCCCAGCATTTT. It codes for CAISGGARGQPQHF.

This chain links TRBV15 with TRBJ1-2, with 7 bases that match TRBD1. The junction had 12 bases not matched to a gene; V was cut back by 0 bases and J by 8 bases. There are 16 residues in the CDR3. Germline CDR1 LNHNV, CDR2 YYDKDF (reference sequence). CDR3 sequence: CATSRERRGQGHGYTF. CDR3 DNA: TGTGCCACCAGCAGAGAACGGAGGGGGCAGGGGCACGGCTACACCTTC.

This chain joins TRBV11-3 and TRBJ1-1; D not certain. V was trimmed by 2 bases and J by 3 bases, leaving 7 bases between them. CDR1 and CDR2 (germline): SGHNT, YENEEA. This CDR3 contains 13 residues. The CDR3 loop is CASSLSQDTEAFF. CDR3 in DNA: TGTGCCAGCAGCTTATCACAAGACACTGAAGCTTTCTTT.

The V gene is TRBV6-6, the J gene TRBJ2-5, with D unresolved. V was trimmed by 6 bases and J by 5 bases, leaving 10 bases between them. CDR1 is MNHNY, CDR2 SVGAGI, per germline (reference sequence). The CDR3 totals 12 residues. CDR3 region: CASSRNWETQYF. CDR3 sequence (DNA): TGTGCCAGCAGCAGAAATTGGGAGACCCAGTACTTC.